The 27 T cell receptor beta chains below were found in one sample sequenced in a study of blood T cell repertoires in COVID-19. Data came from immunoSEQ multiplex PCR; TCRdb stores just in-frame clones and leaves some out. The table includes fewer than 250,000 clones, around nine tenths detected once. The specimen was peripheral blood. The source is a woman in her sixties or seventies who had recovered from COVID-19.

The chain has TRBV9 and TRBJ2-7; the D gene is possibly TRBD2 (5 bases). Germline V gives CDR1 SGDLS, CDR2 YYNGEE. This CDR3 contains 11 residues. Trimming took off 3 bases at V and 9 bases at J, with 10 bases between the two ends. CDR3 in amino acids: CASSASRGQYF. The CDR3 DNA follows: TGTGCCAGCAGCGCGAGCCGGGGGCAGTACTTC. Looking up the rest from reference TRBV9 and TRBJ2-7 gives the full variable domain: DSGVTQTPKHLITATGQRVTLRCSPRSGDLSVYWYQQSLDQGLQFLIQYYNGEERAKGNILERFSAQQFPDLHSELNLSSLELGDSALYFCASSASRGQYFGPGTRLTVT.

The table lists this clone with a few counts. V is TRBV5-8 and J is TRBJ1-5, with 8 bases identical to TRBD1. CDR1 SGHTS and CDR2 YDEGEE come from the germline V gene. The CDR3 loop spans 16 amino acids. V shed 0 bases and J 6 bases; nucleotides not matched to a gene: 8. The CDR3 region is CASSLGRQGAGQPQHF. Here the CDR3 DNA reads TGTGCCAGCAGCTTGGGTCGGCAGGGGGCCGGTCAGCCCCAGCATTTT. The full variable domain, rest sourced from reference TRBV5-8 and TRBJ1-5, is EAGVTQSPTHLIKTRGQQATLRCSPISGHTSVYWYQQALGLGLQFLLWYDEGEERNRGNFPPRFSGRQFPNYSSELNVNALELEDSALYLCASSLGRQGAGQPQHFGDGTRLSIL.

The chain employs TRBV29-1 and TRBJ2-7, with TRBD1 matching over 9 bases. Losses at the gene ends were 5 bases for V and 3 bases for J; bases not matched to a gene: 5. Per germline, CDR1 SQVTM and CDR2 ANQGSEA. CDR3 length equals 13 residues. CDR3 region: CSVLGQGYYEQYF. DNA of the CDR3: TGCAGCGTTCTCGGACAGGGGTACTACGAGCAGTACTTC.

This chain joins TRBV19 and TRBJ2-7, with TRBD1 matching over 7 bases. Germline CDR1 LNHDA, CDR2 SQIVND (reference sequence). The ends lost 3 bases at V and 4 bases at J; junction bases unmatched: 6. The CDR3 runs to 14 residues. The CDR3 loop is CASSIGTAGYEQYF. The CDR3 coding sequence is TGTGCCAGTAGTATCGGGACAGCTGGATACGAGCAGTACTTC.

V usage is TRBV3-1 (or the pseudogene TRBV3-2) and J usage is TRBJ2-2, with D possibly being TRBD2 (5 bases). The CDR3 length is 15 residues. The germline V gene has CDR1 LGHDT and CDR2 YNNKEL (reference sequence). The V end lost 1 base, the J end lost 6 bases, and 12 bases lay between the germline ends. Here the CDR3 reads CASSQAMRVAGELFF. DNA for the CDR3: TGTGCCAGCAGCCAAGCAATGAGGGTGGCCGGGGAGCTGTTTTTT.

This clone was counted a few times. The V gene is TRBV9, the J gene TRBJ1-3; 7 bases align to TRBD1. V lost 3 bases and J lost 2; bases outside the gene matches: 8. The CDR3 is 16 residues long. From germline, CDR1 is SGDLS and CDR2 YYNGEE. CDR3 in DNA: TGTGCCAGCAGCGCGTTGACAGGGATGGCTGGAAACACCATATATTTT. Translating gives CASSALTGMAGNTIYF.

The chain joins TRBV19 to TRBJ2-7; TRBD1 matches 7 bases. This CDR3 is built from 18 residues. Trimming removed 5 bases from V and 3 bases from J; junction bases left unmatched: 19. In germline, CDR1 is LNHDA, CDR2 SQIVND (reference sequence). The CDR3, as DNA: TGTGCCAGTAGTTGGCGAACGACAGGGACCTCCGCGGGCTACGAGCAGTACTTC. Protein product: CASSWRTTGTSAGYEQYF.

The chain uses TRBV19 and TRBJ2-7; 10 nucleotides agree with TRBD2. Germline V gene lookup returns CDR1 LNHDA and CDR2 SQIVND (reference sequence). V gave up 4 bases and J gave up 1 base; unmatched junction bases: 7. The CDR3 runs to 16 residues. DNA for the CDR3: TGTGCCAGTAGTAAGCCCGGACTAGCGGCATCCTACGAGCAGTACTTC. Its protein is CASSKPGLAASYEQYF.

V and J are TRBV9 and TRBJ1-5, with 8 bases that match TRBD1. Germline CDR1 and CDR2: SGDLS and YYNGEE. The CDR3 extends over 14 amino acids. Losses at the gene ends were 2 bases for V and 7 bases for J; bases not matched to a gene: 5. For the CDR3, the DNA is TGTGCCAGCAGCGTTGACAGGGGAGAGCAGCCCCAGCATTTT. It specifies CASSVDRGEQPQHF.

The CDR3: CASSANRFPGNEKLFF. The CDR3, as DNA: TGTGCCAGCAGCGCCAACAGGTTCCCGGGCAATGAAAAACTGTTTTTT. The chain employs TRBV9 and TRBJ1-4; tentative D call: TRBD1 (5 bases). The length of the CDR3 is 16 residues. The germline CDR1 and CDR2 sequences are SGDLS and YYNGEE. Trimming cost V 3 bases and J 5 bases, with 17 bases left between them. The complete variable domain, with remaining parts taken from reference TRBV9 and TRBJ1-4, reads DSGVTQTPKHLITATGQRVTLRCSPRSGDLSVYWYQQSLDQGLQFLIQYYNGEERAKGNILERFSAQQFPDLHSELNLSSLELGDSALYFCASSANRFPGNEKLFFGSGTQLSVL.

This clone appeared once. This chain connects TRBV4-3 to TRBJ1-5; TRBD1 matches 9 bases. Trimming cost V 0 bases and J 4 bases; bases outside gene matches: 4. CDR3 length equals 16 residues. Germline V CDR1 and CDR2: LGHNA, YSLEER. The CDR3 DNA is TGCGCCAGCAGCCAAGATATGACAGGGGGAAATCAGCCCCAGCATTTT. As protein: CASSQDMTGGNQPQHF.

The chain has TRBV29-1 and TRBJ1-4; TRBD1 might be the D (6 bases). The CDR3 is 13 residues long. Germline CDR1 reads SQVTM; CDR2 reads ANQGSEA. V lost 4 bases and J 7 bases, leaving 13 bases between the germline ends. The CDR3 sequence is CSVVTGRGEKLFF. The CDR3 coding sequence is TGCAGCGTTGTTACAGGGAGAGGTGAAAAACTGTTTTTT. Variable domain in full (rest from reference TRBV29-1 and TRBJ1-4): SAVISQKPSRDICQRGTSLTIQCQVDSQVTMMFWYRQQPGQSLTLIATANQGSEATYESGFVIDKFPISRPNLTFSTLTVSNMSPEDSSIYLCSVVTGRGEKLFFGSGTQLSVL.

The chain employs TRBV6-4 and TRBJ2-7; 7 positions agree with TRBD1. There are 15 residues in the CDR3. Germline CDR1 is MRHNA and CDR2 is SNTAGT. V gave up 3 bases and J gave up 2 bases; unmatched junction bases: 7. CDR3 loop: CASSDPTGIAYEQYF. Written as DNA, the CDR3 is TGTGCCAGCAGTGATCCGACAGGGATCGCCTACGAGCAGTACTTC.

The chain combines TRBV7-2 with TRBJ2-3, with 11 bases that match TRBD2. V lost 3 bases and J lost 7; bases outside the gene matches: 6. Germline CDR1 and CDR2: SGHTA and FQGNSA. The CDR3 length is 15 residues. Written as DNA, the CDR3 is TGTGCCAGCAGCTTCATAGCGGGGGGGCGATATACGCAGTATTTT. It yields the protein CASSFIAGGRYTQYF.

J is TRBJ1-1 and V is TRBV28; perhaps TRBD1 as D (5 bases). The germline gives CDR1 MDHEN, CDR2 SYDVKM. The V and J ends lost 11 bases and 1 base respectively, with 26 bases between them. The CDR3 runs 17 residues. This CDR3 is CAAPSPGTVGGNTEAFF. CDR3 coding DNA: TGTGCCGCACCTAGCCCCGGGACCGTGGGGGGGAACACTGAAGCTTTCTTT.

The gene calls are TRBV21-1 and TRBJ2-1; the D call of TRBD1 is as the table states it, not checked on the DNA. TRBV21-1 is given as a pseudogene. CDR3 length: 16 amino acids. The CDR3 protein is CASSKPDSGIYNEQFF. In DNA, the CDR3 is TGTGCCAGCAGCAAACCGGACAGCGGTATATACAATGAGCAGTTCTTC.

This clone was detected a few times. The chain combines TRBV4-2 with TRBJ2-5, with 7 bases aligning to TRBD2. The germline CDR1 and CDR2 sequences are LGHNA and YNFKEQ. Trimming at V came to 0 bases and at J to 8 bases, leaving 12 bases not matched to a gene. The CDR3 runs 16 residues. DNA for the CDR3: TGTGCCAGCAGCCAAGATAGTCCACTAGCGCAGGGAACCCAGTACTTC. This sequence encodes CASSQDSPLAQGTQYF.

V is TRBV5-1 and J is TRBJ2-7, with TRBD2 matching over 12 bases. CDR3 length: 15 residues. Germline trimming cut 2 bases from V and 2 bases from J; bases unmatched to any gene: 2. The V gene's germline CDR1 is SGHRS and CDR2 YFSETQ. CDR3 coding DNA: TGCGCCAGCAGCTTCGGACTAGCGGGACCCTACGAGCAGTACTTC. As protein: CASSFGLAGPYEQYF.

The DNA of the CDR3 is TGTGCCACCAAGTCCAGGAACGACTATGGCTACACCTTC. Encoded protein: CATKSRNDYGYTF. V gene TRBV24-1 combines with J gene TRBJ1-2; D is unclear. CDR1 and CDR2 from the germline V gene are KGHDR and SFDVKD. Trimming shortened V by 8 bases and J by 3 bases, and 12 bases separated the two germline ends. The CDR3 runs 13 residues.

The chain uses TRBV4-2 and TRBJ1-3; D not resolved. This CDR3 is 18 amino acids long. V gave up 4 bases and J gave up 0 bases, with 19 bases separating them. Germline V CDR1 and CDR2: LGHNA, YNFKEQ. The CDR3 region is CASSRPLAGVNSGNTIYF. CDR3 nucleotide sequence: TGTGCCAGCAGCCGACCTCTGGCAGGCGTGAACTCTGGAAACACCATATATTTT.

The CDR3 is CASSLSSGQVIQYF. The CDR3 coding sequence is TGTGCCAGCAGCCTGAGCTCGGGACAGGTCATTCAGTACTTC. The chain recombines TRBV6-6 with TRBJ2-4; 8 nucleotides align to TRBD1. The germline V gene encodes CDR1 MNHNY and CDR2 SVGAGI (reference sequence). With V trimmed by 6 bases and J by 9 bases, 10 bases remained unmatched. The CDR3 length is 14 residues.

This clone was seen just once. This specimen includes other DNA sequences encoding the same CDR3. J is TRBJ2-5 and V is TRBV9; D is possibly TRBD1 (5 bases). CDR1 is SGDLS, CDR2 YYNGEE, per germline. V was pared by 2 bases and J by 3 bases, with 8 bases between. This CDR3 has 13 residues. The CDR3 protein is CASSVQGEETQYF. In DNA, the CDR3 is TGTGCCAGCAGCGTTCAAGGGGAAGAGACCCAGTACTTC.

V gene TRBV6-6 combines with J gene TRBJ1-2; the D is unclear. From germline, CDR1 is MNHNY and CDR2 SVGAGI (reference sequence). Trimming removed 5 bases from V and 3 bases from J, with 7 bases in between. The CDR3 is made up of 12 amino acids. This CDR3 reads CASSREDYGYTF. DNA of the CDR3: TGTGCCAGCAGTCGGGAGGACTATGGCTACACCTTC.

V and J are TRBV27 and TRBJ2-5; 9 bases are a match to TRBD1. The germline gives CDR1 MNHEY, CDR2 SMNVEV (reference sequence). Germline trimming cut 6 bases from V and 5 bases from J; bases unmatched to any gene: 4. CDR3 length: 13 residues. As DNA, the CDR3 is TGTGCCAGCAGACAGGGGGCGCGGGAGACCCAGTACTTC. Translating gives CASRQGARETQYF.

This rearrangement joins TRBV12-3 or TRBV12-4 to TRBJ1-1; a possible D gene is TRBD1 (6 bases). V was trimmed by 1 base and J by 9 bases, leaving 12 bases between them. CDR3 size: 13 residues. CDR3 sequence reads: CASSLGTDMKAFF. CDR3 in DNA: TGTGCCAGCAGTTTAGGGACAGACATGAAAGCTTTCTTT.

V gene TRBV18 combines with J gene TRBJ2-7; 9 nucleotides line up with TRBD1. Trimming at V came to 7 bases and at J to 1 base, leaving 5 bases not matched to a gene. The CDR3 has 14 residues. The germline V gene encodes CDR1 KGHSH and CDR2 LQKENI. DNA of the CDR3: TGTGCCAGCTTCGGACAGGGGTCGTCCTACGAGCAGTACTTC. Encoded protein: CASFGQGSSYEQYF. The whole variable domain, filled in from reference TRBV18 and TRBJ2-7, reads NAGVMQNPRHLVRRRGQEARLRCSPMKGHSHVYWYRQLPEEGLKFMVYLQKENIIDESGMPKERFSAEFPKEGPSILRIQQVVRGDSAAYFCASFGQGSSYEQYFGPGTRLTVT.

The chain is built from TRBV9 and TRBJ2-3; 9 bases map to TRBD1. The CDR3 contains 15 residues. CDR1 is SGDLS, CDR2 YYNGEE, per germline. Trimming removed 0 bases from V and 7 bases from J; junction bases left unmatched: 6. In nucleotides, the CDR3 is TGTGCCAGCAGCGTAGCAGGACAGGGGCGGTATACGCAGTATTTT. It specifies CASSVAGQGRYTQYF.